Below, 23 T cell receptor beta chains from the same sample are listed, as sequenced in a study of blood T cell repertoires in COVID-19. Profiling relied on immunoSEQ multiplex PCR, and the TCRdb table lists in-frame clones only, not all of them. The data show around 150,000 clones, under 90% seen once. The sample consisted of peripheral blood. The receptors shown here come from a woman aged 60 to 75 with active or convalescent COVID-19.

The gene calls are TRBV28 and TRBJ2-5; possible D gene TRBD2, 5 bases. V was clipped by 11 bases and J by 5 bases, with 15 bases between them. The CDR3 contains 12 residues. Germline V lookup: CDR1 MDHEN, CDR2 SYDVKM. The DNA for the CDR3 is TGTGCCGGAAAGGACTCGGGGGAGACCCAGTACTTC. Translated, it gives CAGKDSGETQYF. The full variable domain, in which reference TRBV28 and TRBJ2-5 provide the parts outside the CDR3, is DVKVTQSSRYLVKRTGEKVFLECVQDMDHENMFWYRQDPGLGLRLIYFSYDVKMKEKGDIPEGYSVSREKKERFSLILESASTNQTSMYLCAGKDSGETQYFGPGTRLLVL.

This sequence joins TRBV6-5 and TRBJ1-1; perhaps TRBD1 as D (6 bases). Germline-derived CDR1 and CDR2 are MNHEY and SVGAGI. V was cut by 6 bases and J by 1 base, with 6 bases left in between. The CDR3 extends over 12 amino acids. This CDR3 is CASRTGNTEAFF. The CDR3 DNA sequence: TGTGCCAGCAGGACAGGGAACACTGAAGCTTTCTTT.

In its sample, this clone was seen once. The CDR3 DNA sequence: TGTGCCAGCAGTAAAACACGGAACACCGGGGAGCTGTTTTTT. Protein: CASSKTRNTGELFF. The genes are TRBV6-6 and TRBJ2-2; D gene ambiguous. This CDR3 region has 14 residues. Per germline, CDR1 MNHNY and CDR2 SVGAGI (reference sequence). Trimming took 5 bases from V and 1 from J, leaving 8 bases between them.

This clone has only one observation. J is TRBJ2-7 and V is TRBV12-1; the table's D gene call, TRBD2, was not cross checked with the DNA. TRBV12-1 is annotated as a pseudogene. This CDR3 is built from 17 residues. CDR3 region: CASSLSPLAGLTYEQYF. CDR3 sequence (DNA): TGTGCCAGCAGCTTAAGCCCACTAGCGGGCCTTACCTACGAGCAGTACTTC.

V usage is TRBV6-1 and J usage is TRBJ1-5, with a tentative D call TRBD1 (5 bases). The germline gives CDR1 MNHNS, CDR2 SASEGT. The CDR3 is 15 residues long. V was pared by 2 bases and J by 4 bases, with 12 bases between. CDR3 region: CASSELVRVNQPQHF. The CDR3 DNA sequence: TGTGCCAGCAGTGAACTGGTCAGGGTTAATCAGCCCCAGCATTTT.

This clone was found a few times. The CDR3 reads CASSLDPGPYEQYV. In DNA, the CDR3 is TGTGCCAGCAGCCTGGACCCAGGCCCCTACGAGCAGTACGTC. V is TRBV5-4 and J is TRBJ2-7; unclear D gene. Germline CDR1 reads SGHNT; CDR2 reads YYREEE (reference sequence). CDR3 size: 14 residues. V lost 4 bases, J lost 2 bases, and 13 bases lay in between.

V and J are TRBV6-1 and TRBJ1-4; the D gene is possibly TRBD1 (6 bases). Germline V gene sequence: CDR1 MNHNS, CDR2 SASEGT. The CDR3 has 16 amino acids. The V end was cut by 2 bases, the J end by 6 bases, with 16 bases between. The CDR3: CASSEILGRGDEKLFF. The CDR3, as DNA: TGTGCCAGCAGTGAAATACTTGGCAGGGGAGATGAAAAACTGTTTTTT.

This clone was recorded a few times. This chain uses TRBV19 with TRBJ2-3; 8 nucleotides agree with TRBD1. Trimming took 4 bases from V and 7 from J; bases not matched to a gene: 13. This CDR3 contains 16 residues. Germline assignment: CDR1 LNHDA and CDR2 SQIVND (reference sequence). The CDR3 nucleotides are TGTGCCAGTAGTAAAGGGCGGACAGGGTCTATCAATACGCAGTATTTT. Protein: CASSKGRTGSINTQYF.

The chain joins TRBV7-2 to TRBJ1-6, with D hard to call. V was cut by 5 bases and J by 10 bases, with 15 bases left in between. CDR1 is SGHTA and CDR2 is FQGNSA in the germline V gene. CDR3 length equals 14 residues. DNA of the CDR3: TGTGCCAGCAGCCCCTCCCTGAGTTTCTCACCCCTCCACTTT. It is translated as CASSPSLSFSPLHF.

The chain has TRBV9 and TRBJ2-3; 8 nucleotides agree with TRBD2. There are 16 residues in the CDR3. Trimming took 0 bases from V and 3 from J; bases not matched to a gene: 6. The germline gives CDR1 SGDLS, CDR2 YYNGEE. The chain's CDR3 is CASSVGAGGPTDTQYF. The CDR3 coding sequence is TGTGCCAGCAGCGTAGGGGCGGGAGGACCGACAGATACGCAGTATTTT.

The chain recombines TRBV6-4 with TRBJ1-1; 7 nucleotides match TRBD1. The germline gives CDR1 MRHNA, CDR2 SNTAGT. This CDR3 has 13 amino acids. V lost 0 bases and J lost 7; bases outside the gene matches: 2. The CDR3 spells CASSDSGDSEAFF. As DNA, the CDR3 is TGTGCCAGCAGTGACTCGGGGGACAGTGAAGCTTTCTTT.

The chain combines TRBV10-2 with TRBJ2-5; D is unclear. This CDR3 is 14 amino acids long. V lost 4 bases, J lost 3 bases, and 12 bases lay in between. Germline V gene lookup returns CDR1 WSHSY and CDR2 SAAADI. The CDR3 protein is CASSARSLEETQYF. CDR3 bases: TGCGCCAGCAGTGCGAGGTCCTTGGAAGAGACCCAGTACTTC.

The rearrangement joins TRBV6-1 to TRBJ2-7, with 10 bases fitting TRBD1. Per germline, CDR1 MNHNS and CDR2 SASEGT. Unmatched junction bases numbered 11, after V lost 2 bases and J lost 4 bases. This CDR3 is 17 amino acids long. CDR3 nucleotide sequence: TGTGCCAGCAGTGAAAGGGGCGACAGGGGGCCTCGATACGAGCAGTACGTC. This gives the protein CASSERGDRGPRYEQYV.

This clone has only a few counts. The CDR3, as DNA: TGTGCCAGCAGTGAAGAAGGGACAGGTTGGGGAAACACCATATATTTT. It codes for CASSEEGTGWGNTIYF. The chain recombines TRBV2 with TRBJ1-3; 8 bases agree with TRBD1. The V segment lost 1 base and the J segment 4 bases; nucleotides outside the gene matches: 6. Germline V gene sequence: CDR1 SNHLY, CDR2 FYNNEI. This CDR3 has 16 amino acids.

This chain connects TRBV4-2 to TRBJ2-7; 7 positions agree with TRBD1. CDR3 length equals 16 residues. V lost 4 bases to trimming and J lost 0 bases; unmatched junction nucleotides: 9. Germline lookup yields CDR1 LGHNA and CDR2 YNFKEQ. The CDR3 protein is CASSRNTGTVSYEQYF. CDR3 sequence (DNA): TGTGCCAGCAGCCGTAATACCGGGACAGTCTCCTACGAGCAGTACTTC.

The chain employs TRBV28 and TRBJ1-1; TRBD1 might be the D (6 bases). There are 12 residues in the CDR3. The germline V gene encodes CDR1 MDHEN and CDR2 SYDVKM. Between the trimmed V and J ends, which lost 4 bases and 11 bases, there was a span of 14 bases. The CDR3 DNA follows: TGTGCCAGCAGTTGGCTCGGGACAAAGGCTTTCTTT. Its protein product is CASSWLGTKAFF.

The chain is built from TRBV3-1 (or the pseudogene TRBV3-2) and TRBJ2-3; 7 bases are shared with TRBD2. Germline CDR1 is LGHDT and CDR2 is YNNKEL (reference sequence). J gave up 4 bases and V 0 bases, and 10 bases lay outside the gene matches. The CDR3 has 17 residues. The CDR3 region has the DNA TGTGCCAGCAGCCAAGAGTATGGCGGGAGAGGATCAGATACGCAGTATTTT. This gives the protein CASSQEYGGRGSDTQYF.

This clone was seen a few times. The chain is built from TRBV29-1 and TRBJ1-4; 7 nucleotides agree with TRBD1. V was clipped by 7 bases and J by 8 bases; unmatched bases: 13. The CDR3 contains 14 residues. CDR1 is SQVTM, CDR2 ANQGSEA, per germline. CDR3 loop: CSAKRGLGDEKLFF. CDR3 nucleotide sequence: TGCAGCGCGAAGAGGGGGCTCGGGGACGAAAAACTGTTTTTT.

The genes are TRBV28 and TRBJ2-7; maybe TRBD1 (6 bases). Germline V gene sequence: CDR1 MDHEN, CDR2 SYDVKM. Trimming shortened V by 6 bases and J by 0 bases, and 15 bases separated the two germline ends. The CDR3 runs 15 residues. CDR3 in DNA: TGTGCCAGCAGGTCCCCCGGGACACTCTCCTACGAGCAGTACTTC. The encoded protein is CASRSPGTLSYEQYF.

Comment on this clone: A junction end diverges from the germline sequence, so it may reflect a read error. The chain combines TRBV28 with TRBJ2-5, with TRBD1 identical over 12 bases. The CDR3 consists of 15 residues. The germline V gene has CDR1 MDHEN and CDR2 SYDVKM. Here the CDR3 reads CASSRGDRGQEAQYF. The CDR3 DNA sequence: TGTGCCAGCAGTCGAGGGGACAGGGGGCAAGAGGCCCAGTACTTC.

The chain links TRBV5-1 to TRBJ2-1; maybe TRBD2 (6 bases). The CDR3 consists of 17 residues. The ends were cut back, 1 base at V and 8 bases at J, with 22 bases in the middle. The V gene's germline CDR1 is SGHRS and CDR2 YFSETQ. The CDR3: CASSLRSGTALGDEQFF. CDR3 sequence (DNA): TGCGCCAGCAGCTTGAGATCAGGGACTGCCCTTGGGGATGAGCAGTTCTTC.

The J gene is TRBJ1-1, the V gene TRBV9; 7 bases line up with TRBD1. V gave up 4 bases and J gave up 2 bases; unmatched junction bases: 5. The CDR3 contains 14 residues. In germline, CDR1 is SGDLS, CDR2 YYNGEE. The chain's CDR3 is CASSPGTDNTEAFF. CDR3 in DNA: TGTGCCAGCAGCCCTGGGACAGACAACACTGAAGCTTTCTTT.

The chain joins TRBV7-2 to TRBJ2-1; D is unclear. V dropped 5 bases and J dropped 0 bases, with 14 bases sitting between them. There are 16 residues in the CDR3. CDR1 is SGHTA, CDR2 FQGNSA, per germline. CDR3 sequence: CASSLRGRSSYNEQFF. As DNA, the CDR3 is TGTGCCAGCAGCCTCAGAGGTCGCAGCTCCTACAATGAGCAGTTCTTC. Supplemented by reference TRBV7-2 and TRBJ2-1, the full variable domain reads GAGVSQSPSNKVTEKGKDVELRCDPISGHTALYWYRQSLGQGLEFLIYFQGNSAPDKSGLPSDRFSAERTGGSVSTLTIQRTQQEDSAVYLCASSLRGRSSYNEQFFGPGTRLTVL.